One sample yielded the 2 T cell receptor beta chains listed below, sequenced in a study of blood T cell repertoires in COVID-19. Repertoires were generated with immunoSEQ multiplex PCR, while TCRdb's copy carries only in-frame clones and drops some. The profile shows hundreds of thousands of clones, about nine tenths of them singletons. Sequencing input: PBMCs or T cells enriched from blood (not recorded which). The source of these receptors is a young man who had recovered from COVID-19.

This clone was counted a few times. The chain employs TRBV27 and TRBJ2-1; 7 bases map to TRBD2. With 2 bases clipped from V and 8 bases from J, the junction kept 3 bases outside the gene matches. This CDR3 region has 13 residues. Germline V gives CDR1 MNHEY, CDR2 SMNVEV (reference sequence). The CDR3 sequence: CASSLDSGHEQFF. Here the CDR3 DNA reads TGTGCCAGCAGTTTAGATAGCGGGCATGAGCAGTTCTTC.

This clone showed up just once. The chain carries TRBV4-1 and TRBJ1-1; 7 nucleotides align to TRBD1. The CDR3 sequence is 16 residues long. V trimming: 0 bases; J trimming: 0 bases; junction bases outside the gene matches: 4. From germline, CDR1 is MGHRA and CDR2 YSYEKL. The chain's CDR3 is CASSQDLGTVNTEAFF. The CDR3 DNA follows: TGCGCCAGCAGCCAAGATCTAGGGACAGTGAACACTGAAGCTTTCTTT.